This record concerns one T cell receptor (beta chain) sequence. The CDR3 runs 16 residues. The ends lost 5 bases at V and 7 bases at J; junction bases unmatched: 8. Germline V gene lookup returns CDR1 SNHLY and CDR2 FYNNEI. The source of the sample is a study of blood T cell repertoires in COVID-19. Assay: immunoSEQ multiplex PCR; the TCRdb copy retains only in-frame clones and omits some. This sample has 400,000 or so clones, with around nine tenths found just once. This chain links TRBV2 with TRBJ2-1; 13 bases map to TRBD2. The source material was peripheral blood. This clonotype originated in a man between 18 and 35 years old with COVID-19, enrolled during active disease. Here the CDR3 DNA reads TGTGCCAGCAGTAATCCGGGACTAGCGGGGAGTAATGAGCAGTTCTTC. Its translation: CASSNPGLAGSNEQFF.